These 25 T cell receptor beta chains originate from one sample sequenced in a study of sequential checkpoint blockade in melanoma. Treatment defined: randomized to nivolumab then ipilimumab (arm A) or the reverse (arm B). Data came from immunoSEQ multiplex PCR; TCRdb stores just in-frame clones and leaves some out. The sample carries around 10,000 clones, around 78% recorded once. The sequencing used CD8+ T cells sorted from blood (inferred from file names), collected from a patient given nivolumab and ipilimumab in sequence. The receptors were gathered from a human donor with melanoma.

The chain recombines TRBV18 with TRBJ2-7, with 9 bases lining up with TRBD1. V trimming: 3 bases; J trimming: 0 bases; junction bases outside the gene matches: 6. The CDR3 extends over 16 amino acids. The V gene's germline CDR1 is KGHSH and CDR2 LQKENI. This CDR3 reads CASSPLGQGSSYEQYF. In DNA, the CDR3 is TGTGCCAGCTCACCGCTGGGACAGGGAAGCTCCTACGAGCAGTACTTC.

The J gene is TRBJ2-5, the V gene TRBV9; D perhaps matches TRBD1 (5 bases). This CDR3 has 15 amino acids. Per germline, CDR1 SGDLS and CDR2 YYNGEE. The V gene lost 0 bases and the J gene lost 1 base, with 10 bases spanning the gap. The CDR3 region has the DNA TGTGCCAGCAGCGTAGTAACAGGCCTCCAAGAGACCCAGTACTTC. Its protein is CASSVVTGLQETQYF.

The V and J genes are TRBV27 and TRBJ1-4; possibly TRBD1 for D (5 bases). The germline V and J ends were trimmed by 4 bases and 8 bases, with 11 bases remaining between them. Germline V CDR1 and CDR2: MNHEY, SMNVEV (reference sequence). The CDR3 length is 13 residues. CDR3 bases: TGTGCCAGCAGTTATCAGGGCGAAGAAAAACTGTTTTTT. This sequence encodes CASSYQGEEKLFF.

The rearrangement links TRBV6-5 to TRBJ2-5; D is ambiguous. The germline V gene has CDR1 MNHEY and CDR2 SVGAGI. This CDR3 comprises 13 residues. V was pared by 5 bases and J by 4 bases, with 11 bases between. CDR3 residues: CASSATWAETQYF. CDR3 coding DNA: TGTGCCAGCAGTGCCACCTGGGCAGAGACCCAGTACTTC.

The chain recombines TRBV9 with TRBJ2-5, with 15 bases lining up with TRBD2. The CDR3 length is 18 residues. Germline assignment: CDR1 SGDLS and CDR2 YYNGEE. After removal of 2 bases from V and 3 bases from J, the junction contained 8 bases not matched to a gene. CDR3 region: CASSVRTSGRANEETQYF. The CDR3 DNA sequence: TGTGCCAGCAGCGTCCGGACTAGCGGGAGGGCCAATGAAGAGACCCAGTACTTC.

The J gene is TRBJ1-2, the V gene TRBV4-1, with 7 nucleotides matching TRBD1. The V gene end was trimmed by 1 base and the J gene end by 7 bases; junction bases not matched to a gene: 6. Germline V lookup: CDR1 MGHRA, CDR2 YSYEKL. The CDR3 is made up of 14 amino acids. CDR3 sequence: CASSQGQGPSGYTF. In nucleotides, the CDR3 is TGCGCCAGCAGCCAAGGACAGGGACCAAGTGGCTACACCTTC.

By its share, this clone is medium-sized. V and J are TRBV5-1 and TRBJ2-7; weak D call: TRBD1 (6 bases). Germline values: CDR1 SGHRS, CDR2 YFSETQ. This CDR3 is 14 amino acids long. V lost 2 bases, J lost 0 bases, and 9 bases lay in between. CDR3 region: CASSFTQGSYEQYF. For the CDR3, the DNA is TGCGCCAGCAGCTTTACACAGGGCTCCTACGAGCAGTACTTC.

This sequence joins TRBV12-5 and TRBJ2-7, with D maybe TRBD2 (6 bases). The CDR3 extends over 13 amino acids. Per germline, CDR1 LGHNT and CDR2 FRNRAP. Trimming shortened V by 6 bases and J by 5 bases, and 14 bases separated the two germline ends. CDR3 sequence reads: CASGVRGENEQYF. The DNA of the CDR3 is TGTGCTAGTGGCGTGCGGGGAGAGAACGAGCAGTACTTC.

The rearrangement uses TRBV27 and TRBJ2-7; 9 bases fit TRBD1. The CDR3 runs 15 residues. V dropped 4 bases and J dropped 4; count of bases not matched to a gene: 8. Germline lookup yields CDR1 MNHEY and CDR2 SMNVEV (reference sequence). The CDR3 nucleotides read TGTGCCAGCAGTTCCGGGACAGGGACAGGGTACGAGCAGTACTTC. This encodes CASSSGTGTGYEQYF.

There are a few counts of this clone. This chain connects TRBV4-2 to TRBJ1-4; D remains unclear. The CDR3 has 13 residues. Deletions cut 1 base from V and 5 bases from J, with 5 bases between. Germline V gene data show CDR1 as LGHNA and CDR2 as YNFKEQ. The CDR3 sequence is CASSQGLNEKLFF. The CDR3 DNA is TGTGCCAGCAGCCAAGGGCTGAATGAAAAACTGTTTTTT.

The rearrangement uses TRBV9 and TRBJ2-7; D perhaps matches TRBD2 (6 bases). V was pared by 0 bases and J by 1 base, with 8 bases between. This CDR3 has 14 residues. Germline CDR1 is SGDLS and CDR2 is YYNGEE. CDR3 sequence reads: CASSVGAGSYEQYF. CDR3 coding DNA: TGTGCCAGCAGCGTAGGGGCGGGGTCCTACGAGCAGTACTTC. The full variable domain, in which reference TRBV9 and TRBJ2-7 provide the parts outside the CDR3, is DSGVTQTPKHLITATGQRVTLRCSPRSGDLSVYWYQQSLDQGLQFLIQYYNGEERAKGNILERFSAQQFPDLHSELNLSSLELGDSALYFCASSVGAGSYEQYFGPGTRLTVT.

This clone was counted only a few times. The chain uses TRBV5-1 and TRBJ2-1, with D possibly being TRBD1 (5 bases). CDR1 is SGHRS and CDR2 is YFSETQ in the germline V gene. This CDR3 comprises 14 residues. V gave up 4 bases and J gave up 7 bases, with 15 bases separating them. CDR3 residues: CASSLLWGMNEQFF. CDR3 in DNA: TGCGCCAGCAGCCTTCTCTGGGGCATGAATGAGCAGTTCTTC.

This chain connects TRBV30 to TRBJ2-7, with 9 positions matching TRBD1. Trimming removed 2 bases from V and 4 bases from J; junction bases left unmatched: 3. In germline, CDR1 is GTSNPN, CDR2 SVGIG (reference sequence). The CDR3 consists of 13 residues. The CDR3, as DNA: TGTGCCTGGAGTTGGGGACAGGGTTACGAGCAGTACTTC. Its translation: CAWSWGQGYEQYF.

The V and J genes are TRBV15 and TRBJ2-2, with 10 bases lining up with TRBD1. The ends lost 5 bases at V and 4 bases at J; junction bases unmatched: 10. CDR3 length equals 17 residues. CDR1 is LNHNV and CDR2 is YYDKDF in the germline V gene (reference sequence). The DNA of the CDR3 is TGTGCCACCAGCTCCCTCGGACAGGGGGAAATCACCGGGGAGCTGTTTTTT. The encoded protein is CATSSLGQGEITGELFF.

This chain links TRBV4-1 with TRBJ1-5; D gene unclear. V lost 1 base to trimming and J lost 2 bases, with 12 bases between them. The CDR3 runs to 16 residues. CDR1 and CDR2 from the germline V gene are MGHRA and YSYEKL. Written as DNA, the CDR3 is TGCGCCAGCAGCCAAGTGGCAGGTTCGGGCAATCAGCCCCAGCATTTT. Protein: CASSQVAGSGNQPQHF.

This clone turned up a few times. The V call is TRBV6-5, the J call TRBJ2-7; possibly TRBD2 for D (6 bases). This CDR3 has 12 amino acids. Per the germline V gene, CDR1 is MNHEY and CDR2 is SVGAGI. Deletions cut 2 bases from V and 7 bases from J, with 9 bases between. DNA of the CDR3: TGTGCCAGCAGTTACCGAGGGAGGGAGCAGTACTTC. This gives the protein CASSYRGREQYF.

V is TRBV7-9 and J is TRBJ1-1; 7 nucleotides match TRBD1. CDR1 is SEHNR, CDR2 FQNEAQ, per germline (reference sequence). The CDR3 is made up of 15 amino acids. Trimming took 6 bases from V and 3 from J; bases not matched to a gene: 10. The CDR3 region is CASRYPITGDTEAFF. CDR3 nucleotide sequence: TGTGCCAGCAGATACCCAATCACAGGGGACACTGAAGCTTTCTTT.

The chain recombines TRBV13 with TRBJ2-7; 10 bases fit TRBD1. The germline gives CDR1 PRHDT, CDR2 FYEKMQ (reference sequence). There are 13 residues in the CDR3. J lost 4 bases, V lost 3 bases, and 0 bases had no gene match. In DNA, the CDR3 is TGTGCCAGCAGCTTGGGACAGGGGTACGAGCAGTACTTC. Encoded protein: CASSLGQGYEQYF.

This chain connects TRBV6-1 to TRBJ2-7; 12 nucleotides line up with TRBD2. The V gene's germline CDR1 is MNHNS and CDR2 SASEGT. The V gene end was trimmed by 6 bases and the J gene end by 7 bases; junction bases not matched to a gene: 10. This CDR3 spans 15 amino acids. Here the CDR3 reads CASSLPSGGAREQYF. The CDR3 nucleotides are TGTGCCAGCAGCCTACCTAGCGGGGGGGCCCGGGAGCAGTACTTC.

A few counts support this clone. This chain joins TRBV4-1 and TRBJ1-2; TRBD1 agrees at 8 bases. Per the germline V gene, CDR1 is MGHRA and CDR2 is YSYEKL. V lost 4 bases, J lost 5 bases, and 9 bases stayed unmatched. This CDR3 is built from 15 residues. CDR3 loop: CASSPYLQGEYGYTF. CDR3 coding DNA: TGCGCCAGCAGCCCTTACTTACAGGGGGAATATGGCTACACCTTC.

This CDR3 reads CASSPRDDYEQYF. The CDR3 nucleotides read TGTGCCAGCAGCCCCCGGGATGACTACGAGCAGTACTTC. V and J are TRBV5-5 and TRBJ2-7, with D maybe TRBD2 (5 bases). This CDR3 comprises 13 residues. V was cut by 4 bases and J by 3 bases, with 11 bases left in between. Germline-derived CDR1 and CDR2 are SGHKS and YYEKEE (reference sequence).

Concerning this clone: This same CDR3 is encoded by further DNA sequences in the sample. The chain links TRBV27 to TRBJ1-5, with D possibly matching TRBD1 (6 bases). This CDR3 has 13 residues. V dropped 2 bases and J dropped 5 bases, with 7 bases sitting between them. Germline CDR1 is MNHEY and CDR2 is SMNVEV (reference sequence). The CDR3 is CASSLAGDQPQHF. CDR3 DNA sequence: TGTGCCAGCAGTTTAGCAGGGGATCAGCCCCAGCATTTT.

The chain links TRBV4-2 to TRBJ2-7, with D possibly matching TRBD2 (5 bases). The CDR3 has 15 amino acids. Germline CDR1 is LGHNA and CDR2 is YNFKEQ. Trimming took off 4 bases at V and 0 bases at J, with 13 bases between the two ends. The CDR3 bases are TGTGCCAGCAGCCCCCGCTACGGGGACTCCTACGAGCAGTACTTC. Translating gives CASSPRYGDSYEQYF.

The gene calls are TRBV4-3 and TRBJ2-6; D gene ambiguous. From germline, CDR1 is LGHNA and CDR2 YSLEER. The V and J ends lost 0 bases and 0 bases respectively, with 6 bases between them. There are 16 residues in the CDR3. This CDR3 is CASSQDRGSGANVLTF. Written as DNA, the CDR3 is TGCGCCAGCAGCCAAGATCGCGGCTCTGGGGCCAACGTCCTGACTTTC.

The gene calls are TRBV30 and TRBJ2-5; the D gene is possibly TRBD2 (7 bases). The germline gives CDR1 GTSNPN, CDR2 SVGIG (reference sequence). The CDR3 is 15 residues long. With 0 bases removed from V and 5 bases from J, the gap between germline ends came to 16 bases. Here the CDR3 DNA reads TGTGCCTGGAGTGTACTTGGGGGGGGCGGCGAGACCCAGTACTTC. Translation: CAWSVLGGGGETQYF.